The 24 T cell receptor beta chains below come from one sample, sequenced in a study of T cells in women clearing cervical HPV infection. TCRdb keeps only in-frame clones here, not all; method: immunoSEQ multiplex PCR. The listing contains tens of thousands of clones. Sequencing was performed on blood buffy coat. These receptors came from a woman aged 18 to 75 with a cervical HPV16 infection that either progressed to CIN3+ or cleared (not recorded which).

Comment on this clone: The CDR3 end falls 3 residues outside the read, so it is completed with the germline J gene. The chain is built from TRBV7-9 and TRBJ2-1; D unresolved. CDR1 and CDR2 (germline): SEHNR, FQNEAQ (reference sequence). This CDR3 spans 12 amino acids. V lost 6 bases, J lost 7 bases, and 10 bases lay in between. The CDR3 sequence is CASSLDGNEQFF. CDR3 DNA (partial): TGTGCCAGCAGTCTCGACGGGAATGAG.

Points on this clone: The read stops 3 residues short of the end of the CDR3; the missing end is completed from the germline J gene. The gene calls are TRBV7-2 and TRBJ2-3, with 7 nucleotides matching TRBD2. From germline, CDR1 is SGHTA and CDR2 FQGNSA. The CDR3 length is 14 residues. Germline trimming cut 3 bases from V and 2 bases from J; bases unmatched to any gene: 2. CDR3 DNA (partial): TGTGCCAGCAGCTTGGGACTAATCACAGATACG. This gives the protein CASSLGLITDT. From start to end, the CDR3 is CASSLGLITDTQYF.

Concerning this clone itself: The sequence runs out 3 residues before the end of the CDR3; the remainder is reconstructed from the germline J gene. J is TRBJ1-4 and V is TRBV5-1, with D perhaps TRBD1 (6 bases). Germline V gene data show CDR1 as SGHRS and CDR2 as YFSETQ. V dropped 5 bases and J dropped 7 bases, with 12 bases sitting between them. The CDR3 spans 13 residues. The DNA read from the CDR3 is TGCGCCAGCAGATCAGGGGTTCTTGAAAAA. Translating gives CASRSGVLEK. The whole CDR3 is CASRSGVLEKLFF.

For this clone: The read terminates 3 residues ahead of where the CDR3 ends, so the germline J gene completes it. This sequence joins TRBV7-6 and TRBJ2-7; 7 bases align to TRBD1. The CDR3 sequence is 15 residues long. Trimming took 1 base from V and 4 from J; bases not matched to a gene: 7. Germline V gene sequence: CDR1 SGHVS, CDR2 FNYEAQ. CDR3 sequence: CASSLEGGRGYEQYF. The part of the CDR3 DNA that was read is TGTGCCAGCAGCTTAGAAGGCGGCAGGGGGTACGAG.

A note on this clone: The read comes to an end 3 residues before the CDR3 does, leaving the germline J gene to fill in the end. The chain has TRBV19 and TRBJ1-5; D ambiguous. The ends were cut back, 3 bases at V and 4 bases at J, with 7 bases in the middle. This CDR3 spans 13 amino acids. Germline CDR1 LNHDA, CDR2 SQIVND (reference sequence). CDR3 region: CASSIRYNQPQHF. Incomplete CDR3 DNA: TGTGCCAGTAGTATTCGGTATAATCAGCCC.

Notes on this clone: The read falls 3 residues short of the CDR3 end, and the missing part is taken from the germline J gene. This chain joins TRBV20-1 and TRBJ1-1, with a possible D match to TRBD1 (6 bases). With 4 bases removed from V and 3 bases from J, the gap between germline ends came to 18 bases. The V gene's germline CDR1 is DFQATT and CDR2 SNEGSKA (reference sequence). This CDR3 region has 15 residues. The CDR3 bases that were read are TGCAGTGCTAAGTACAGGGACGGAGGGGACACTGAA. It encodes CSAKYRDGGDTE. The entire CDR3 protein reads CSAKYRDGGDTEAFF.

Partial CDR3 DNA: TGCGCCAGCAGACGACAGGGACCGAACACCGGGGAG. Amino acids: CASRRQGPNTGE. The complete CDR3 sequence is CASRRQGPNTGELFF. The chain uses TRBV10-2 and TRBJ2-2, with 7 nucleotides matching TRBD1. The CDR3 is cut off 3 residues early in the read; its end comes from the germline J gene. This CDR3 is 15 amino acids long. The junction had 4 bases not matched to a gene; V was cut back by 6 bases and J by 0 bases. CDR1 is WSHSY, CDR2 SAAADI, per germline.

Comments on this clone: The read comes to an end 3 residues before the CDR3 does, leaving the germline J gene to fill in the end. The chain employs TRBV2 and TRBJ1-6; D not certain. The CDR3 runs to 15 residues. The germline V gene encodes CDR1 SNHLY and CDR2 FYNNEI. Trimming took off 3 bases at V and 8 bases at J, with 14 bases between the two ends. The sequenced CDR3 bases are TGTGCCAGCAGTGATAAGGGTCACGGCGATTCACCC. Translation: CASSDKGHGDSP. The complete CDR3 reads CASSDKGHGDSPLHF. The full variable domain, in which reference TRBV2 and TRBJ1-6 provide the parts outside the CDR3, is EPEVTQTPSHQVTQMGQEVILRCVPISNHLYFYWYRQILGQKVEFLVSFYNNEISEKSEIFDDQFSVERPDGSNFTLKIRSTKLEDSAMYFCASSDKGHGDSPLHFGNGTRLTVT.

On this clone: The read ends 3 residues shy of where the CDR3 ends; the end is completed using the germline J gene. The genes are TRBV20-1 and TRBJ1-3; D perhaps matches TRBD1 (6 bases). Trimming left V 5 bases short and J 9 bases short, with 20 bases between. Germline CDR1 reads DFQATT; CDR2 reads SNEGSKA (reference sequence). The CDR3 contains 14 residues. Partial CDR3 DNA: TGCAGTGCTTCCCGCCAGGGGCCCCGGGGCACC. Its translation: CSASRQGPRGT. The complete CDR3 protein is CSASRQGPRGTIYF.

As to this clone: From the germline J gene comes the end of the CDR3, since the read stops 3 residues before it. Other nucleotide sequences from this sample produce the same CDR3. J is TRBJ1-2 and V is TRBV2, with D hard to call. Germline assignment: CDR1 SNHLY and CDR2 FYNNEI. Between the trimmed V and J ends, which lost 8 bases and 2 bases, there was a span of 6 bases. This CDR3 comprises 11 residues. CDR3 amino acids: CASAGNYGYTF. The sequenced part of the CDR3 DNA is TGTGCCAGCGCGGGCAACTATGGC.

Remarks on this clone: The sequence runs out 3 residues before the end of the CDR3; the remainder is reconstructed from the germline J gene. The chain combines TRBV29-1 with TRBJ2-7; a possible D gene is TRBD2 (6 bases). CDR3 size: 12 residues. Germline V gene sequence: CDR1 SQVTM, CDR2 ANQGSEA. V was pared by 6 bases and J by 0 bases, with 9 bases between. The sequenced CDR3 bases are TGCAGCGTGGGGGACTCCTCCTACGAG. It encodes CSVGDSSYE. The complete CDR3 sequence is CSVGDSSYEQYF.

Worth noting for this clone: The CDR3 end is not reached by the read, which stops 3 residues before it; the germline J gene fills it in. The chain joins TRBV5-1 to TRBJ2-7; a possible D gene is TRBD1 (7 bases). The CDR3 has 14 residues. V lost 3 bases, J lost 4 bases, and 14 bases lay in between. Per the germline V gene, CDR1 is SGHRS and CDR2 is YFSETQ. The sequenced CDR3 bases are TGCGCCAGCAGCTCGCAGGGGGGCCCGTACGAG. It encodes CASSSQGGPYE. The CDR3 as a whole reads CASSSQGGPYEQYF.

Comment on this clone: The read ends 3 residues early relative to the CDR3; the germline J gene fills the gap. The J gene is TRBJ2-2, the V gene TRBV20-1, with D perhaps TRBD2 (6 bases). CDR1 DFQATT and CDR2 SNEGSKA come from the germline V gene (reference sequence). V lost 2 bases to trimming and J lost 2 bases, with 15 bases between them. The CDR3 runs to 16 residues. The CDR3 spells CSARNRLGLNTGELFF. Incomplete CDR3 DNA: TGCAGTGCTAGAAACAGGTTGGGACTTAACACCGGGGAG.

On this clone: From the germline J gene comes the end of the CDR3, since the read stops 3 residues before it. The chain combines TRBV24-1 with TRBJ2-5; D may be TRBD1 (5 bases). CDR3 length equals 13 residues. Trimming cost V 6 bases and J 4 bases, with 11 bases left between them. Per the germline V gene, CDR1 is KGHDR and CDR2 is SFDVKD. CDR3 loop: CATSSTGGETQYF. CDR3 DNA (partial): TGTGCCACCAGTTCCACAGGCGGAGAGACC.

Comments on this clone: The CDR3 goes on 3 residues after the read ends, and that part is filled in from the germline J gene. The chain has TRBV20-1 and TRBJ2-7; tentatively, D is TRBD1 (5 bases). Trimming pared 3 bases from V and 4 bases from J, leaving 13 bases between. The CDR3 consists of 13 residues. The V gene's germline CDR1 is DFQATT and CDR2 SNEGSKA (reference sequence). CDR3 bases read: TGCAGTGCTAGTTCGCGGACAACTTACGAG. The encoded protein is CSASSRTTYE. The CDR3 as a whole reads CSASSRTTYEQYF.

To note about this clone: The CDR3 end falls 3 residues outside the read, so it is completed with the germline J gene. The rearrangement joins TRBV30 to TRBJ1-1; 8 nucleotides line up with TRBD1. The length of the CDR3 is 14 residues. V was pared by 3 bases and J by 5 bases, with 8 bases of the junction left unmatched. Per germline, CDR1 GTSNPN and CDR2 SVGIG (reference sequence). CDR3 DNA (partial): TGTGCCTGGAGACCGGACAGGGTAAGGACTGAA. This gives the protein CAWRPDRVRTE. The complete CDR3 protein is CAWRPDRVRTEAFF.

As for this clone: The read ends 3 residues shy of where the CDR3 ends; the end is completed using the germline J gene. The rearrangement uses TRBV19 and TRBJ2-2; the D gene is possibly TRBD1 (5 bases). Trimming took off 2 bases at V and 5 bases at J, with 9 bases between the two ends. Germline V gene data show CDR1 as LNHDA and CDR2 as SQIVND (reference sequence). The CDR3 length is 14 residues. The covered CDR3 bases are TGTGCCAGTAGTATACAGGGATTTACCGGGGAG. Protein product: CASSIQGFTGE. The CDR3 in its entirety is CASSIQGFTGELFF. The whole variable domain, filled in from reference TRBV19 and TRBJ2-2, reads DGGITQSPKYLFRKEGQNVTLSCEQNLNHDAMYWYRQDPGQGLRLIYYSQIVNDFQKGDIAEGYSVSREKKESFPLTVTSAQKNPTAFYLCASSIQGFTGELFFGEGSRLTVL.

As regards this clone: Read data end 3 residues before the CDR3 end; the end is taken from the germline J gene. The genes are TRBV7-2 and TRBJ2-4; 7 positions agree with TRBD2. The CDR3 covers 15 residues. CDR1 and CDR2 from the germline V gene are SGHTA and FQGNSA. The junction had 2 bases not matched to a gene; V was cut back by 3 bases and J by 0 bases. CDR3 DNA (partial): TGTGCCAGCAGCTTTGCGGGGGTAGCCAAAAACATT. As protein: CASSFAGVAKNI. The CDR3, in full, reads CASSFAGVAKNIQYF.

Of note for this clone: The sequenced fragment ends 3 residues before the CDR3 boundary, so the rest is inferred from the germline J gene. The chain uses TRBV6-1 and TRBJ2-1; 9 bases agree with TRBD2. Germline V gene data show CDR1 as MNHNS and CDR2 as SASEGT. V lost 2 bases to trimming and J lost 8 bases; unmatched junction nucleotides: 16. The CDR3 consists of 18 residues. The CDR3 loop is CASSETPRGLAREDEQFF. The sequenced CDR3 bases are TGTGCCAGCAGTGAAACCCCTCGGGGACTAGCCAGGGAAGATGAG.

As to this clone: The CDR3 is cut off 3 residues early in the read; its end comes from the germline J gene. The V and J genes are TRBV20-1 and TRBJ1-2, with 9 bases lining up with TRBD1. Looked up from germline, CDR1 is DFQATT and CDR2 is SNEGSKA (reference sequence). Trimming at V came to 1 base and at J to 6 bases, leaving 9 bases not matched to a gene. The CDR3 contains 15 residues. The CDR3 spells CSARAPPGQGDGYTF. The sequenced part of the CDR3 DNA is TGCAGTGCTAGAGCCCCCCCGGGACAGGGTGATGGC.

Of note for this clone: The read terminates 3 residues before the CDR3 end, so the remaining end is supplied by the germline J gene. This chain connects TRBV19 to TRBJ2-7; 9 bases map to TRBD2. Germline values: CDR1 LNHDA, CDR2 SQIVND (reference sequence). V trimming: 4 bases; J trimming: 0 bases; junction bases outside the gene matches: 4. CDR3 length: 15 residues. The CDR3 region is CASSKRLADSYEQYF. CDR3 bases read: TGTGCCAGTAGTAAAAGACTAGCGGACTCCTACGAG.

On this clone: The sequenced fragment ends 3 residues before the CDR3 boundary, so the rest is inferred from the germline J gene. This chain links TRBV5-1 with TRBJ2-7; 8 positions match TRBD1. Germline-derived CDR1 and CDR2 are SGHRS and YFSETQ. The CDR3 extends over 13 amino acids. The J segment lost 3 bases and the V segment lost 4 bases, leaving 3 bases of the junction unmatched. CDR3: CASSRTGNYEQYF. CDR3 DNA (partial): TGCGCCAGCAGCCGGACAGGGAACTACGAG.

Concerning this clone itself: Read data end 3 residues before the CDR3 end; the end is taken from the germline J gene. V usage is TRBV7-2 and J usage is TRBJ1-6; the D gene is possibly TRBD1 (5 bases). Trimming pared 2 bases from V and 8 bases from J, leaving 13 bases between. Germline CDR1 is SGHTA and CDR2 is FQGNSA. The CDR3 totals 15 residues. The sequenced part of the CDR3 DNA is TGTGCCAGCAGCTTAACGCAGGGTTTCGATTCACCC. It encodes CASSLTQGFDSP. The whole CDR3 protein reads CASSLTQGFDSPLHF.

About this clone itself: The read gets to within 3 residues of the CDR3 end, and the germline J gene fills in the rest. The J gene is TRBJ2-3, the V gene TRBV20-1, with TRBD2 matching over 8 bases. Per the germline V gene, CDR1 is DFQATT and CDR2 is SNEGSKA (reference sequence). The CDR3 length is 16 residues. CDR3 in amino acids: CSAVERIRARGETQYF. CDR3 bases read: TGCAGTGCGGTCGAGCGGATTAGGGCGCGGGGGGAGACG.